Listed below are T cell receptor beta chains from one sample, sequenced in a study of shared clonotypes between healthy human individuals. Assay used: immunoSEQ multiplex PCR; TCRdb lists only in-frame clones, some missing. The table lists roughly 1 million clones, about 80% of them singletons. Sample: memory CD4+ T cells sorted from blood. The receptor set was obtained from a young man in good health. Each CDR3 is given with its conserved first and last residue.

V,J,CDR3
TRBV4-1,TRBJ2-2,CASSQDSSGARANTGELFF
TRBV19,TRBJ1-6,CASSLTGQTYNSPLHF
TRBV7-2,TRBJ1-1,CASSEDSMNTEAFF
TRBV5-1,TRBJ2-5,CASSRGTSGGLQETQYF
TRBV11-3,TRBJ2-3,CASSSGHPGDTQYF
TRBV29-1,TRBJ1-1,CSVEGSENTEAFF
TRBV5-1,-,CASSWSGRGYEQYF
TRBV9,TRBJ2-7,CASSATSRVSSYEQYF
TRBV5-4,TRBJ2-5,CASSLGLGSYQETQYF
TRBV2,TRBJ2-7,CASRQGLADFTYEQYF
TRBV6-5,TRBJ2-1,CASSYGGLLSYVEFF
TRBV2,TRBJ2-1,CASSDWGSLYNEQFF
TRBV19,TRBJ1-4,CASSIPGKGATEKLFF
TRBV5-6,TRBJ1-5,CASTLGRTNSNQPQHF
TRBV6-1,TRBJ2-7,CASSEDRGVYEQYF
TRBV9,TRBJ1-2,CASSVGAGGNYGYTF
TRBV14,TRBJ1-4,CASSHKGGKLFF
TRBV5-8,TRBJ2-3,CASSLYQTDTQYF